This T cell receptor beta chain comes out of a study of cytomegalovirus exposure and HLA in healthy donors. The ends were cut back, 3 bases at V and 8 bases at J, with 13 bases in the middle. This CDR3 has 14 amino acids. Germline assignment: CDR1 MNHNY and CDR2 SVGAGI (reference sequence). Sequenced by immunoSEQ multiplex PCR; TCRdb stores in-frame clones only, minus some. The sample lists 220,000 or so clones, over 80% occurring once. The receptor's source is a young woman in good health and CMV-seronegative. The chain employs TRBV6-6 and TRBJ2-2, with D possibly being TRBD2 (5 bases). The specimen sequenced was PBMCs. CDR3 coding DNA: TGTGCCAGCAGTTATGAAGGGAGCGAAGGGGAGCTGTTTTTT. Residues: CASSYEGSEGELFF.